This TCR beta chain was found in a study of T cells after yellow fever vaccination. There are many counts of this clonotype. TCRdb re-derived calls from the 5' RACE reads in MiXCR, one entry per CDR3 protein. The profile shows 250,000 to 400,000 distinct CDR3 sequences, over 4% of them singletons. Sequenced here: PBMCs, sampled 5 days after the yellow fever booster vaccination. This TCR came from a man aged 18-30 years who received the YFV17D yellow fever vaccine.

CDR3 sequence (DNA): TGTGCCAGCAGGCGGGACAGTAATCAGCCCCAGCATTTT. This gives the protein CASRRDSNQPQHF. The chain joins TRBV2 to TRBJ1-5, with 7 bases that match TRBD1. The length of the CDR3 is 13 residues. The germline gives CDR1 SNHLY, CDR2 FYNNEI. J lost 4 bases, V lost 6 bases, and 3 bases had no gene match.